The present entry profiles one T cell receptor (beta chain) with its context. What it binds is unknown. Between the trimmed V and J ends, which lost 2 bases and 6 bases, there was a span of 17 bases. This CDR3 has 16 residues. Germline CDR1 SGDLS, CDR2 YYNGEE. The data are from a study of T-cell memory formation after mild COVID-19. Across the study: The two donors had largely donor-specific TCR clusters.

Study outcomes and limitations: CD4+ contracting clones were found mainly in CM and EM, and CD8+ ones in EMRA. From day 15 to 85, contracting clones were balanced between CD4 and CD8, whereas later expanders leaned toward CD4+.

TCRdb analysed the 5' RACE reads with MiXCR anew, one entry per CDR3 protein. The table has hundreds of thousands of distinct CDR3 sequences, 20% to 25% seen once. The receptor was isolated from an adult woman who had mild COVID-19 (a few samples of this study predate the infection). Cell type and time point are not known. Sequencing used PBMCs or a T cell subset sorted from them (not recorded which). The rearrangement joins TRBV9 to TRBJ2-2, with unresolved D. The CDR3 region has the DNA TGTGCCAGCAGCGTCACCCCGGGTTCAACGGCCGGGGAGCTGTTTTTT. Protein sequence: CASSVTPGSTAGELFF.